Sequencing of this T cell receptor beta chain was carried out in a study of PD-1 blockade in classical Hodgkin lymphoma. Findings and limits, study-wide: Diversity similar to that of newly diagnosed patients was seen at baseline in complete responders. Patients starting nivolumab under 1 year after ASCT were excluded. The origin of the repertoire differences remains undefined, with disease activity or prior therapy as possible causes.

CDR1 is SGHAT and CDR2 is FQNNGV in the germline V gene. The CDR3 totals 15 residues. The V gene lost 1 base and the J gene lost 1 base, with 7 bases spanning the gap. Produced via immunoSEQ multiplex PCR; TCRdb's table is partial and in-frame only. The sample has around 93,000 clones; around four fifths are singletons. Sample time point: cycle 4 day 1 (C4D1), after more than five weeks of nivolumab. Following autologous stem cell transplantation, relapse occurred in every patient, and exposure to brentuximab vedotin varied. This clone was recorded only once. Its target is not known. The sequences come from peripheral blood mononuclear cells (PBMCs), collected before the fourth cycle of nivolumab. The chain employs TRBV11-2 and TRBJ1-4, with D possibly being TRBD1 (6 bases). The clonotype was recovered from a human donor with classical Hodgkin lymphoma. In nucleotides, the CDR3 is TGTGCCAGCAGCTTAGGGGGGCGAACTAATGAAAAACTGTTTTTT. This encodes CASSLGGRTNEKLFF.